This entry lists 17 T cell receptor beta chains sequenced from one sample in a study of cytomegalovirus exposure and HLA in healthy donors. The study ran its PCR with 60 Vbeta and 13 Jbeta primers. Clones were read by immunoSEQ multiplex PCR, and TCRdb kept only the in-frame ones, dropping some. There are tens of thousands of clones in the sample; about four fifths occur only once, and around 10% lies in the top ten. The sample was PBMCs. The receptors come from a male donor in good health and CMV-seropositive.

The rearrangement uses TRBV18 and TRBJ2-7, with 9 bases lining up with TRBD1. Germline V gene lookup returns CDR1 KGHSH and CDR2 LQKENI. The CDR3 has 15 amino acids. V dropped 0 bases and J dropped 1; count of bases not matched to a gene: 1. The CDR3 nucleotides are TGTGCCAGCTCACCACCGACAGGGGGTTCCTACGAGCAGTACTTC. It specifies CASSPPTGGSYEQYF.

The sample holds a few counts of this clone. V usage is TRBV29-1 and J usage is TRBJ2-2; TRBD1 aligns across 8 bases. Looked up from germline, CDR1 is SQVTM and CDR2 is ANQGSEA. With V trimmed by 6 bases and J by 5 bases, 5 bases remained unmatched. The CDR3 has 13 residues. CDR3 in DNA: TGCAGCGTCAGGGGGCGCGGGACCGGGGAGCTGTTTTTT. This gives the protein CSVRGRGTGELFF.

A single count supports this clone. The chain carries TRBV7-2 and TRBJ2-7, with a tentative D call TRBD1 (5 bases). V gave up 5 bases and J gave up 5 bases, with 16 bases separating them. The CDR3 is 14 residues long. Germline values: CDR1 SGHTA, CDR2 FQGNSA. CDR3 sequence (DNA): TGTGCCAGCAGCAACAGACAGCAGCAAGACGAGCAGTACTTC. Translated: CASSNRQQQDEQYF.

The V and J genes are TRBV11-3 and TRBJ2-5; the D gene is possibly TRBD1 (5 bases). The tail of the sequence fits TRBJ2-7 better, so the J call may be wrong. Germline assignment: CDR1 SGHNT and CDR2 YENEEA. This CDR3 spans 14 amino acids. The CDR3 DNA sequence: TGTGCCAGCAGCACCTCGGACACAAAATACGAGCAGTACTTC. It codes for CASSTSDTKYEQYF.

The rearrangement joins TRBV5-8 to TRBJ2-1; D not certain. The germline CDR1 and CDR2 sequences are SGHTS and YDEGEE. The CDR3 length is 13 residues. V lost 5 bases, J lost 7 bases, and 13 bases lay in between. Here the CDR3 reads CASRSFYRNEQFF. The CDR3 nucleotides are TGTGCCAGCAGGTCTTTTTACCGGAATGAGCAGTTCTTC.

The gene calls are TRBV6-1 and TRBJ2-2, with 7 bases fitting TRBD1. The V gene end was trimmed by 7 bases and the J gene end by 2 bases; junction bases not matched to a gene: 7. CDR3 size: 15 residues. The germline gives CDR1 MNHNS, CDR2 SASEGT. The CDR3 DNA reads as TGTGCCAGCACTCCGGGACAGCCAAACACCGGGGAGCTGTTTTTT. Its translation: CASTPGQPNTGELFF.

The rearrangement uses TRBV9 and TRBJ2-3; 8 bases are a match to TRBD2. The V gene's germline CDR1 is SGDLS and CDR2 YYNGEE. The CDR3 length is 16 residues. Trimming at V came to 4 bases and at J to 0 bases, leaving 7 bases not matched to a gene. This chain's CDR3 is CASSFSGGGSTDTQYF. Written as DNA, the CDR3 is TGTGCCAGCAGCTTCTCAGGCGGGGGGAGCACAGATACGCAGTATTTT.

CDR3: CSVNRGGQGGSYEQYF. CDR3 nucleotide sequence: TGCAGCGTCAATAGGGGGGGACAGGGGGGCTCCTACGAGCAGTACTTC. This chain connects TRBV29-1 to TRBJ2-7, with TRBD1 matching over 11 bases. V lost 6 bases to trimming and J lost 0 bases; unmatched junction nucleotides: 10. The CDR3 is 16 residues long. CDR1 is SQVTM, CDR2 ANQGSEA, per germline.

V gene TRBV30 combines with J gene TRBJ2-5; 11 bases are a match to TRBD2. Unmatched junction bases numbered 11, after V lost 7 bases and J lost 4 bases. Germline loops: CDR1 GTSNPN, CDR2 SVGIG (reference sequence). The CDR3 is made up of 15 amino acids. The CDR3 is CASQLGLAGGETQYF. The CDR3 DNA reads as TGTGCCTCCCAGCTGGGGCTAGCGGGAGGAGAGACCCAGTACTTC.

This chain uses TRBV19 with TRBJ2-1, with 13 nucleotides matching TRBD2. CDR1 and CDR2 from the germline V gene are LNHDA and SQIVND (reference sequence). The CDR3 is made up of 18 amino acids. With 1 base clipped from V and 3 bases from J, the junction kept 6 bases outside the gene matches. CDR3 loop: CASSIVVGLAGVYNEQFF. CDR3 sequence (DNA): TGTGCCAGTAGTATAGTTGTAGGACTAGCGGGAGTCTACAATGAGCAGTTCTTC.

The chain is built from TRBV13 and TRBJ2-3; 9 positions agree with TRBD2. V lost 3 bases and J lost 5; bases outside the gene matches: 3. The CDR3 extends over 14 amino acids. Germline V gene data show CDR1 as PRHDT and CDR2 as FYEKMQ (reference sequence). CDR3 region: CASSFAGGEDTQYF. The CDR3 DNA is TGTGCCAGCAGCTTCGCGGGAGGGGAAGATACGCAGTATTTT.

The chain is built from TRBV11-2 and TRBJ2-7, with 7 nucleotides matching TRBD2. The CDR3 is 16 amino acids. J gave up 5 bases and V 4 bases, and 14 bases lay outside the gene matches. CDR1 is SGHAT and CDR2 is FQNNGV in the germline V gene. CDR3 in DNA: TGTGCCAGCAGCTCCAGGGAGGGCCCCCGACGCGACGAGCAGTACTTC. Its translation is CASSSREGPRRDEQYF.

In DNA, the CDR3 is TGTGCCAGCAGTGAAGACAGGGGGAACCAAAAACTGTTTTTT. Its protein is CASSEDRGNQKLFF. J is TRBJ1-4 and V is TRBV25-1; 9 bases map to TRBD1. CDR3 length: 14 residues. Germline assignment: CDR1 MGHDK and CDR2 SYGVNS. V gave up 2 bases and J gave up 9 bases; unmatched junction bases: 4.

The V call is TRBV4-1, the J call TRBJ2-1, with TRBD2 matching 11 bases. The germline V gene has CDR1 MGHRA and CDR2 YSYEKL. Losses at the gene ends were 0 bases for V and 10 bases for J; bases not matched to a gene: 11. CDR3 size: 17 residues. The chain's CDR3 is CASSQDLAGGPSGEQFF. CDR3 nucleotides: TGCGCCAGCAGCCAAGATTTAGCGGGAGGGCCCTCGGGAGAGCAGTTCTTC.

This chain connects TRBV2 to TRBJ2-1; D possibly corresponds to TRBD2 (7 bases). There are 14 residues in the CDR3. Germline V gene sequence: CDR1 SNHLY, CDR2 FYNNEI. V lost 0 bases, J lost 9 bases, and 12 bases lay in between. DNA for the CDR3: TGTGCCAGCAGTGAAGCGGGGGGGCCCTTTGAGCAGTTCTTC. This translates into CASSEAGGPFEQFF.

In nucleotides, the CDR3 is TGCGCCAGCAGCCAACCCTCAGGACTAGCGGGAGAAAATGAGCAGTTCTTC. Residues: CASSQPSGLAGENEQFF. The genes are TRBV4-1 and TRBJ2-1, with 13 bases identical to TRBD2. The germline gives CDR1 MGHRA, CDR2 YSYEKL. This CDR3 is 17 amino acids long. With 2 bases clipped from V and 7 bases from J, the junction kept 8 bases outside the gene matches.

This clone was counted a few times. CDR3 region: CASTKTGVSEQYF. Here the CDR3 DNA reads TGTGCCAGTACCAAAACAGGGGTTAGCGAGCAGTACTTC. This chain uses TRBV6-5 with TRBJ2-7; 7 nucleotides match TRBD1. The V gene's germline CDR1 is MNHEY and CDR2 SVGAGI. V gave up 9 bases and J gave up 6 bases; unmatched junction bases: 11. The CDR3 is 13 residues long.